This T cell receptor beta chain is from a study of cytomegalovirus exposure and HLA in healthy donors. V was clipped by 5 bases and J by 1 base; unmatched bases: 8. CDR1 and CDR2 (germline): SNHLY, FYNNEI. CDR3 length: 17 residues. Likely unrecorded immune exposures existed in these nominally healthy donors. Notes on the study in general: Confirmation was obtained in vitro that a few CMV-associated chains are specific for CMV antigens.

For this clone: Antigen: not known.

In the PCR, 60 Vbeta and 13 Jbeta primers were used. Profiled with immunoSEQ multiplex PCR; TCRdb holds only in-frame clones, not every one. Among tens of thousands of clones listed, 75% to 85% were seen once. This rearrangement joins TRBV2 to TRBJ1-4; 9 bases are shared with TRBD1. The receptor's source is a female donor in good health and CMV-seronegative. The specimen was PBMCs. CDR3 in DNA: TGTGCCAGCAGTATAGGGACAGGGCCGAGAACTAATGAAAAACTGTTTTTT. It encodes CASSIGTGPRTNEKLFF.